This T cell receptor (beta chain) emerged from a study of T cell changes during pregnancy in multiple sclerosis. Measured with immunoSEQ multiplex PCR; TCRdb has only the in-frame clones, and not every one. The data show 85,000 to 130,000 clones, around 90% seen once. V gave up 6 bases and J gave up 9 bases; unmatched junction bases: 8. The CDR3 extends over 13 amino acids. Germline CDR1 and CDR2: SQVTM and ANQGSEA. This clone was counted many times. Source: peripheral blood, taken before pregnancy. The J gene is TRBJ2-1, the V gene TRBV29-1, with TRBD1 identical over 10 bases. The TCR comes from a female donor with multiple sclerosis, enrolled in a pregnancy study. The CDR3 DNA reads TGCAGCGTCGGGACAGGGGAGGACGGTGAGCAGTTCTTC. The encoded protein is CSVGTGEDGEQFF.